This TCR beta chain was observed in a study of blood T cell repertoires in COVID-19. Study at large: Collection of acute and convalescent COVID-19 samples took place in the United States, Italy and Spain. PBMCs, B-cell-depleted T cells, or T cells provided the cDNA or gDNA that made up the material.

Original handling: Amplification of reference gene primers was used by the study to estimate nucleated cell counts. Measured with immunoSEQ multiplex PCR; TCRdb has only the in-frame clones, and not every one. D and trimming come from the DNA, and the V and J calls and clone size come from that table. The repertoire holds about 240,000 clones, around 79% seen once, with over 3% in the top ten. CDR3 length: 15 amino acids. Trimming removed 4 bases from V and 6 bases from J; junction bases left unmatched: 6. Germline CDR1 is MNHEY and CDR2 is SVGAGI. This chain joins TRBV6-5 and TRBJ2-1, with 10 bases aligning to TRBD2. Input material: peripheral blood. This sequence was found in a woman over 75 with acute or convalescent COVID-19. The CDR3 nucleotides read TGTGCCAGCAGTTCCTCTAGCGGGAGTGCCAATGAGCAGTTCTTC. This encodes CASSSSSGSANEQFF.